This T cell receptor beta chain was captured by sequencing in a study of T cells in women clearing cervical HPV infection. The study's findings and limits: Richness differences could reflect unmeasured T-cell content per sample.

With regard to this clone: Its target is unknown. The CDR3 goes on 3 residues after the read ends, and that part is filled in from the germline J gene.

Cervical HPV DNA detected by MY09/MY11 PCR, typed by dot-blot. The ends lost 3 bases at V and 5 bases at J; junction bases unmatched: 6. The CDR3 runs to 15 residues. CDR1 SEHNR and CDR2 FQNEAQ come from the germline V gene (reference sequence). TCRdb's copy holds only in-frame clones and misses some; the assay was immunoSEQ multiplex PCR. The sample table sets out about 31,000 clones. The receptor's source is a woman between 18 and 70 years old with a cervical HPV16 infection that either progressed to CIN3+ or cleared (not recorded which). The sample was blood buffy coat. The V and J genes are TRBV7-9 and TRBJ2-5; TRBD1 matches 10 bases. The part of the CDR3 DNA that was read is TGTGCCAGCAGCTTGGGACAGGGGAGGGTTGAGACC. Amino acid sequence: CASSLGQGRVET. The whole CDR3 protein is CASSLGQGRVETQYF.